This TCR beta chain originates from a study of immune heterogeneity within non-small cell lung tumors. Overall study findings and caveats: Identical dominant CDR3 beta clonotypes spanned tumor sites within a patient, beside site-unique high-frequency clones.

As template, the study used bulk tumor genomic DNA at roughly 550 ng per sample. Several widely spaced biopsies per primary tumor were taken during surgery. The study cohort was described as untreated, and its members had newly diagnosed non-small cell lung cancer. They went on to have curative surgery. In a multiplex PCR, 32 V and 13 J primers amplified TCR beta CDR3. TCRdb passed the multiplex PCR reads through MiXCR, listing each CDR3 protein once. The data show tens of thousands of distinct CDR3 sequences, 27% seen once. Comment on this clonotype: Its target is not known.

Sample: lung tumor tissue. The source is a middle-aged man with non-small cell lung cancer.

The CDR3 reads CASSLRLTGGTGELFF. In nucleotides, the CDR3 is TGCGCCAGCAGCCTGAGACTAACGGGAGGCACCGGGGAGCTGTTTTTT. J is TRBJ2-2 and V is TRBV5-1; 7 nucleotides align to TRBD2. This CDR3 has 16 residues. In germline, CDR1 is SGHRS, CDR2 YFSETQ. With 4 bases clipped from V and 4 bases from J, the junction kept 10 bases outside the gene matches.